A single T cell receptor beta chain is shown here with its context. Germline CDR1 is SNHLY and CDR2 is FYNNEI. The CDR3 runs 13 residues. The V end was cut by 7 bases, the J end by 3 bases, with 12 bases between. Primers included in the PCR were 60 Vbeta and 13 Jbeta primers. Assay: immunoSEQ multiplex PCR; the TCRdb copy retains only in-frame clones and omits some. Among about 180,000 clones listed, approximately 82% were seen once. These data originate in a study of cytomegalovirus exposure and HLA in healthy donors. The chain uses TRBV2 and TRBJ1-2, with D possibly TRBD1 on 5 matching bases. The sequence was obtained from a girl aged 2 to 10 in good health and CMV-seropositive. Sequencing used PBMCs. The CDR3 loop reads CASNPGKYYGYTF. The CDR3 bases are TGTGCCAGCAATCCAGGGAAATACTATGGCTACACCTTC. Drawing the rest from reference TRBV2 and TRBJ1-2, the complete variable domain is EPEVTQTPSHQVTQMGQEVILRCVPISNHLYFYWYRQILGQKVEFLVSFYNNEISEKSEIFDDQFSVERPDGSNFTLKIRSTKLEDSAMYFCASNPGKYYGYTFGSGTRLTVV.